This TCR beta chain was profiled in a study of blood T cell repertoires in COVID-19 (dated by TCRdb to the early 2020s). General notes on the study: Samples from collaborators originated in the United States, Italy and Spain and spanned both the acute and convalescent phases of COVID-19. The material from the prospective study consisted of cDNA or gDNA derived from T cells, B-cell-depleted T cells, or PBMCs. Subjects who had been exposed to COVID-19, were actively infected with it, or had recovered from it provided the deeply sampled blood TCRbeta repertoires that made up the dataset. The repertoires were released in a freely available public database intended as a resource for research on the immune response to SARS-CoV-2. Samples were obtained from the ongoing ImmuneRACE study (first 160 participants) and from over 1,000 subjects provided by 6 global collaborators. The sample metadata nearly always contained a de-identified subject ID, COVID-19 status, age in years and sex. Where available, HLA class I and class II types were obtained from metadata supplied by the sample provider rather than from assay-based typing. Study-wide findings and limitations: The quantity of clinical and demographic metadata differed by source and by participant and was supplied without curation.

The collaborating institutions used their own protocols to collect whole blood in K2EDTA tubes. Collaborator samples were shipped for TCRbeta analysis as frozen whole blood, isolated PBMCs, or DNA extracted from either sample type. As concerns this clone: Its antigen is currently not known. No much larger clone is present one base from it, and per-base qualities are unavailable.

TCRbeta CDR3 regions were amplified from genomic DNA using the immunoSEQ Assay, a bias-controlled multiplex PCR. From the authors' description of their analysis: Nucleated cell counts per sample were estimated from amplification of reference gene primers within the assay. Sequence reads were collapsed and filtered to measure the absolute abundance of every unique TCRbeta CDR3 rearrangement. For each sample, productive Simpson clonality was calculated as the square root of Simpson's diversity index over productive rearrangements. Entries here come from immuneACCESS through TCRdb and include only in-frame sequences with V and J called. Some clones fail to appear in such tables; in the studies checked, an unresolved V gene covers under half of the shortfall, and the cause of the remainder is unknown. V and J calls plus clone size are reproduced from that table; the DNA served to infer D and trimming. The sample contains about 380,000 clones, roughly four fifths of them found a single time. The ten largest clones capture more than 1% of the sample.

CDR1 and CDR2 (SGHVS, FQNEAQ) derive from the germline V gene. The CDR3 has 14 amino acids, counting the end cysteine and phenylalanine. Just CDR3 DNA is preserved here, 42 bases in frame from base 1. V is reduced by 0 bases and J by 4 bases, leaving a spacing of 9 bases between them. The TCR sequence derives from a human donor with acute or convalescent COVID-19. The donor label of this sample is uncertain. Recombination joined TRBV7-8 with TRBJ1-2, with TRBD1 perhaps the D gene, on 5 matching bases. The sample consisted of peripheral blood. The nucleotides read TGTGCCAGCAGCTTAGCGCTCGGGGGCTATGGCTACACCTTC. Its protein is CASSLALGGYGYTF.